Each of the 21 T cell receptor beta chains below was sequenced from the same sample in a study of T cells in Graves' hyperthyroidism and ophthalmopathy. RNA transcripts served as the template for amplifying TCR beta CDR3 regions. A first-round RT-PCR of the TCR CDR3 used the HTBI primer set. Each CDR3 protein is one row after TCRdb ran MiXCR on the multiplex PCR reads. This sample yields 300,000 to 450,000 distinct CDR3 sequences, of which 14% to 15% are seen a single time; 32% belongs to the top ten. Material: blood. Receptor source: a woman under 40 with Graves' hyperthyroidism.

This clonotype showed up many times. The chain uses TRBV7-2 and TRBJ2-2, with 9 bases fitting TRBD2. CDR1 is SGHTA and CDR2 is FQGNSA in the germline V gene. The V and J ends lost 11 bases and 1 base, in that order; junction bases with no gene match: 5. The CDR3 length is 14 residues. The CDR3 loop reads CAGMTSGNTGELFF. The CDR3 DNA follows: TGTGCCGGGATGACTAGCGGGAACACCGGGGAGCTGTTTTTT.

The chain employs TRBV24-1 and TRBJ2-3; D is unclear. The CDR3 covers 14 residues. Trimming removed 4 bases from V and 4 bases from J, with 11 bases in between. Germline CDR1 and CDR2: KGHDR and SFDVKD. The CDR3, as DNA: TGTGCCACCAGTGAAAGGGCCAAGGCAGATACGCAGTATTTT. Encoded protein: CATSERAKADTQYF.

A word on this clonotype: With a much larger clone just one base away, this may be a read error. This chain links TRBV5-1 with TRBJ2-1; D remains unclear. Germline V gene sequence: CDR1 SGHRS, CDR2 YFSETQ. The V end lost 0 bases, the J end lost 4 bases, and 11 bases lay between the germline ends. This CDR3 has 15 residues. The CDR3 reads CASSLDLNRYNEQFF. CDR3 DNA sequence: TGCGCCAGCAGCTTGGACTTGAACAGATACAATGAGCAGTTCTTC. The full variable domain, with the rest looked up from reference TRBV5-1 and TRBJ2-1, is KAGVTQTPRYLIKTRGQQVTLSCSPISGHRSVSWYQQTPGQGLQFLFEYFSETQRNKGNFPGRFSGRQFSNSRSEMNVSTLELGDSALYLCASSLDLNRYNEQFFGPGTRLTVL.

This clonotype was seen only a few times. Here the CDR3 DNA reads TGTGCCACGACAGGTTGGGGCACCGGGGAGCTGTTTTTT. Amino acid sequence: CATTGWGTGELFF. The rearrangement joins TRBV24-1 to TRBJ2-2; TRBD1 is a possible D gene (6 bases). The CDR3 runs to 13 residues. Germline lookup yields CDR1 KGHDR and CDR2 SFDVKD. The V gene lost 10 bases and the J gene lost 4 bases, with 12 bases spanning the gap.

This rearrangement joins TRBV28 to TRBJ2-3, with 8 bases fitting TRBD2. This CDR3 spans 15 amino acids. CDR1 and CDR2 from the germline V gene are MDHEN and SYDVKM. Unmatched junction bases numbered 10, after V lost 5 bases and J lost 6 bases. The CDR3: CASSTGGGLEDTQYF. The CDR3 DNA follows: TGTGCCAGCAGTACGGGGGGGGGCCTCGAGGATACGCAGTATTTT.

This clonotype was observed at least ten times. This chain uses TRBV28 with TRBJ2-1, with 8 bases identical to TRBD2. Germline V gene sequence: CDR1 MDHEN, CDR2 SYDVKM. The CDR3 sequence is 17 residues long. Germline trimming cut 2 bases from V and 0 bases from J; bases unmatched to any gene: 6. The CDR3 sequence: CASSLTSGLSSYNEQFF. In nucleotides, the CDR3 is TGTGCCAGCAGTTTAACTAGCGGACTAAGCTCCTACAATGAGCAGTTCTTC.

Turning to this clonotype: A read error may explain this, as a much larger clone is one base away. V gene TRBV20-1 combines with J gene TRBJ2-5; D gene unclear. Germline loops: CDR1 DFQATT, CDR2 SNEGSKA (reference sequence). The CDR3 is 13 amino acids. This chain's CDR3 is CSAPPGISETQHF. CDR3 in DNA: TGCAGTGCCCCTCCCGGCATCTCGGAGACCCAGCACTTC.

The rearrangement uses TRBV7-9 and TRBJ2-1; the match to TRBD2 covers 7 bases. CDR3 length: 17 amino acids. After removal of 0 bases from V and 0 bases from J, the junction contained 5 bases not matched to a gene. Germline V CDR1 and CDR2: SEHNR, FQNEAQ (reference sequence). In DNA, the CDR3 is TGTGCCAGCAGCTTAGCAGTGGGGGGGATCTCCTACAATGAGCAGTTCTTC. Amino acids: CASSLAVGGISYNEQFF.

The sample holds many counts of this clonotype. The V gene is TRBV28, the J gene TRBJ2-5, with TRBD1 identical over 8 bases. CDR3 length: 15 residues. Germline V gene sequence: CDR1 MDHEN, CDR2 SYDVKM. The V gene end was trimmed by 7 bases and the J gene end by 4 bases; junction bases not matched to a gene: 11. The CDR3 coding sequence is TGTGCCAGCAACAAGGACAGGGCACGGGGAGAGACCCAGTACTTC. Protein product: CASNKDRARGETQYF. Full variable domain (remainder filled in from reference TRBV28 and TRBJ2-5): DVKVTQSSRYLVKRTGEKVFLECVQDMDHENMFWYRQDPGLGLRLIYFSYDVKMKEKGDIPEGYSVSREKKERFSLILESASTNQTSMYLCASNKDRARGETQYFGPGTRLLVL.

This clonotype has a count of ten or more. The chain has TRBV2 and TRBJ1-2, with a tentative D call TRBD1 (6 bases). The V end lost 2 bases, the J end lost 7 bases, and 11 bases lay between the germline ends. Germline CDR1 is SNHLY and CDR2 is FYNNEI. CDR3 length equals 13 residues. The CDR3 DNA sequence: TGTGCCAGCAGTGAAACGCGGACAGCTGGCTACACCTTC. Translating gives CASSETRTAGYTF.

The J gene is TRBJ2-2, the V gene TRBV5-1; TRBD1 is a possible D gene (6 bases). The germline V gene has CDR1 SGHRS and CDR2 YFSETQ. V lost 4 bases to trimming and J lost 2 bases, with 12 bases between them. The CDR3 length is 15 residues. CDR3 nucleotides: TGCGCCAGCAGCGCGGACAGAGCTAACACCGGGGAGCTGTTTTTT. Its translation is CASSADRANTGELFF.

The chain is built from TRBV10-3 and TRBJ2-3; 8 nucleotides match TRBD2. Unmatched junction bases numbered 5, after V lost 10 bases and J lost 2 bases. Germline V gene data show CDR1 as ENHRY and CDR2 as SYGVKD. The CDR3 is 13 residues long. The chain's CDR3 is CATLAGPTDTQYF. CDR3 nucleotides: TGTGCCACCTTAGCGGGGCCCACAGATACGCAGTATTTT.

At least ten counts were recorded for this clonotype. The gene calls are TRBV7-2 and TRBJ1-6; D is unclear. The CDR3 covers 15 residues. Germline assignment: CDR1 SGHTA and CDR2 FQGNSA. The germline V and J ends were trimmed by 1 base and 11 bases, with 15 bases remaining between them. The CDR3 loop is CASSLGSGGYTPLHF. CDR3 sequence (DNA): TGTGCCAGCAGCTTAGGAAGCGGCGGATATACACCCCTCCACTTT.

This clonotype turned up a few times. V and J are TRBV4-2 and TRBJ2-7; 9 nucleotides agree with TRBD2. CDR3 length equals 15 residues. Trimming took 4 bases from V and 4 from J; bases not matched to a gene: 8. The germline gives CDR1 LGHNA, CDR2 YNFKEQ. CDR3 nucleotides: TGTGCCAGCAGCCTTTTGAAGCGGGAGGCTTACGAGCAGTACTTC. It is translated as CASSLLKREAYEQYF.

This clonotype was counted many times. The CDR3: CASGRPGQSNSPLHF. CDR3 coding DNA: TGTGCCAGCGGCCGACCGGGACAGTCTAATTCACCCCTCCACTTT. V is TRBV27 and J is TRBJ1-6; the match to TRBD1 covers 7 bases. The CDR3 runs 15 residues. The trim removed 8 bases at V and 6 bases at J, leaving 10 bases unmatched. Germline V lookup: CDR1 MNHEY, CDR2 SMNVEV (reference sequence).

The sample holds many counts of this clonotype. This sequence joins TRBV12-5 and TRBJ2-3; tentatively, D is TRBD2 (5 bases). V dropped 1 base and J dropped 1 base, with 15 bases sitting between them. The germline V gene has CDR1 LGHNT and CDR2 FRNRAP. This CDR3 spans 17 amino acids. The CDR3 protein is CASGLGRTASRTDTQYF. CDR3 nucleotide sequence: TGTGCTAGTGGTTTGGGCCGGACTGCTTCCCGCACAGATACGCAGTATTTT.

At least ten counts were recorded for this clonotype. The CDR3 loop is CASRTSGSKETQYF. The CDR3 DNA reads as TGTGCCAGCAGGACTAGCGGGAGTAAGGAGACCCAGTACTTC. The rearrangement uses TRBV12-3 or TRBV12-4 and TRBJ2-5; 12 nucleotides agree with TRBD2. Trimming at V came to 6 bases and at J to 5 bases, leaving 4 bases not matched to a gene. The CDR3 length is 14 residues.

This clonotype was detected ten times or more. The rearrangement links TRBV6-2 or TRBV6-3 to TRBJ2-1; a weak D match, TRBD2 (6 bases). The CDR3 sequence is 14 residues long. V lost 2 bases and J 3 bases, leaving 8 bases between the germline ends. The V gene's germline CDR1 is MNHEY and CDR2 SVGEGT. CDR3 amino acids: CASSYRLDYNEQFF. CDR3 nucleotide sequence: TGTGCCAGCAGTTACCGACTAGACTACAATGAGCAGTTCTTC.

This clonotype was picked up many times. The V and J genes are TRBV20-1 and TRBJ2-1; 14 bases fit TRBD2. Germline lookup yields CDR1 DFQATT and CDR2 SNEGSKA (reference sequence). The J segment lost 8 bases and the V segment lost 6 bases, leaving 9 bases of the junction unmatched. The CDR3 is made up of 15 amino acids. The CDR3 region has the DNA TGCAGTGCAAGTCGAGGGACTAGCGGGAGACATGAGCAGTTCTTC. Amino acids: CSASRGTSGRHEQFF.

This clonotype was seen repeatedly, ten times or more. The chain is built from TRBV4-1 and TRBJ2-1, with D possibly matching TRBD1 (6 bases). Germline CDR1 MGHRA, CDR2 YSYEKL. With 3 bases removed from V and 7 bases from J, the gap between germline ends came to 16 bases. The CDR3 sequence is 15 residues long. CDR3 DNA sequence: TGCGCCAGCAGCCATTTGGGACAAATTGGAAATGAGCAGTTCTTC. Protein product: CASSHLGQIGNEQFF.

This clonotype appeared many times. The V call is TRBV24-1, the J call TRBJ2-7; no definite D call. Trimming removed 3 bases from V and 2 bases from J, with 10 bases in between. The CDR3 runs to 14 residues. Germline assignment: CDR1 KGHDR and CDR2 SFDVKD. The CDR3 spells CATSDHNPPYEQYF. The CDR3, as DNA: TGTGCCACCAGTGATCATAATCCTCCCTACGAGCAGTACTTC.